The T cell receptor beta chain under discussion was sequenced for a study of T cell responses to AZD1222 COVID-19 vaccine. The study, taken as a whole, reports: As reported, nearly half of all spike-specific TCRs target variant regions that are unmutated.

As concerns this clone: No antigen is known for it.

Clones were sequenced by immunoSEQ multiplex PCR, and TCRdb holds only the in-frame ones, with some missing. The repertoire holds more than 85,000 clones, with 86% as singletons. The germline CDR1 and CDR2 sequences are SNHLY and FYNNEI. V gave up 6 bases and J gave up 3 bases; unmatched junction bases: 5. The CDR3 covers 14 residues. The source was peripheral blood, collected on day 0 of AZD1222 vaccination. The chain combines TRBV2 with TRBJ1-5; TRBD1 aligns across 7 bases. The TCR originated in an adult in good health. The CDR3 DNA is TGTGCCAGCAGCGCGGGACAGAACAATCAGCCCCAGCATTTT. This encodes CASSAGQNNQPQHF.